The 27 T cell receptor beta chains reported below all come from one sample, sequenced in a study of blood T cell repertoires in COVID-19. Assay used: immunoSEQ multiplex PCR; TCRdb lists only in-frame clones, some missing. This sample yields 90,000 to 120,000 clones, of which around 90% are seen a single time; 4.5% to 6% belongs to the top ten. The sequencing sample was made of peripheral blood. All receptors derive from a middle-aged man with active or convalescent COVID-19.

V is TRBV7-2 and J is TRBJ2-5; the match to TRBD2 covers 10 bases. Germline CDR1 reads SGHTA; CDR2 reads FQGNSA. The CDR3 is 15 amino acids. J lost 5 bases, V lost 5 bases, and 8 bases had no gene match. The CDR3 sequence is CASSRTSGFAETQYF. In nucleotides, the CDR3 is TGTGCCAGCAGCCGGACTAGCGGCTTTGCGGAGACCCAGTACTTC.

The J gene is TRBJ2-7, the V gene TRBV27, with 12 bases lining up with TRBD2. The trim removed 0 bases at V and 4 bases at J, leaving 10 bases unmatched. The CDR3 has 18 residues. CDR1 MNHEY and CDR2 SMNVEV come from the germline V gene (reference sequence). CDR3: CASSLSRASGRVGYEQYF. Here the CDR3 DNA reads TGTGCCAGCAGTTTATCCAGGGCTAGCGGGAGGGTAGGTTACGAGCAGTACTTC.

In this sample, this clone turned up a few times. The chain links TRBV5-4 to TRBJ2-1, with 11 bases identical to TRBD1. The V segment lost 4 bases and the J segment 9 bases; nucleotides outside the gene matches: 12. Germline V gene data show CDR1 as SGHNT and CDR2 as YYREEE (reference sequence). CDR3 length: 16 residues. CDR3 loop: CASSLVAGTGGIEQFF. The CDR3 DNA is TGTGCCAGCAGCCTGGTCGCCGGGACAGGGGGAATTGAGCAGTTCTTC.

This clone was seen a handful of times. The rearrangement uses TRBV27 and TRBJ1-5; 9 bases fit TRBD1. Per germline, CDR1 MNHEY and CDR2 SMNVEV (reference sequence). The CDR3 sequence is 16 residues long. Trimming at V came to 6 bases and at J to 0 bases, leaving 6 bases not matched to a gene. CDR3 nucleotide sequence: TGTGCCAGCAGCTCCGGGGACAGGGTTAGCAATCAGCCCCAGCATTTT. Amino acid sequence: CASSSGDRVSNQPQHF.

The CDR3 reads CSVRGSITGELFF. As DNA, the CDR3 is TGCAGCGTCAGGGGTTCTATCACCGGGGAGCTGTTTTTT. The chain carries TRBV29-1 and TRBJ2-2, with a weak D call TRBD1 (6 bases). The ends were cut back, 6 bases at V and 4 bases at J, with 12 bases in the middle. The germline V gene encodes CDR1 SQVTM and CDR2 ANQGSEA. The CDR3 totals 13 residues.

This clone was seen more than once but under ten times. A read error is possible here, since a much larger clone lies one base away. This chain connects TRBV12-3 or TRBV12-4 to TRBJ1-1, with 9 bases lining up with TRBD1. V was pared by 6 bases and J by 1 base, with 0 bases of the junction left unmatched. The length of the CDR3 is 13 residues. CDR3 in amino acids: CASRGQGNTEAFF. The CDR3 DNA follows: TGTGCCAGCAGGGGACAGGGGAACACTGAAGCTTTCTTT.

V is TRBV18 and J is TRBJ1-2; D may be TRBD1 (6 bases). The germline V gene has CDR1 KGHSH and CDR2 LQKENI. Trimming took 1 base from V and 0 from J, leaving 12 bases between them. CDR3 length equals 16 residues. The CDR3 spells CASSPQEDRPNYGYTF. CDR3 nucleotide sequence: TGTGCCAGCTCACCACAGGAGGACAGACCTAACTATGGCTACACCTTC.

The CDR3 reads CASSQYSGTGEDYEQYF. The CDR3 DNA is TGTGCCAGCAGCCAGTACTCCGGGACAGGGGAGGACTACGAGCAGTACTTC. The chain uses TRBV3-1 (or the pseudogene TRBV3-2) and TRBJ2-7; 10 nucleotides agree with TRBD1. The CDR3 extends over 17 amino acids. V was clipped by 3 bases and J by 3 bases; unmatched bases: 11. Germline V gene lookup returns CDR1 LGHDT and CDR2 YNNKEL (reference sequence).

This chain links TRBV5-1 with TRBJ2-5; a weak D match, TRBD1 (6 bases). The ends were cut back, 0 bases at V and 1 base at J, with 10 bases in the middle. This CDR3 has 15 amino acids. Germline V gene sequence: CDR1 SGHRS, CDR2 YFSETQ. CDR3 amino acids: CASSLAPQGQETQYF. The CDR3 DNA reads TGCGCCAGCAGCTTGGCCCCACAGGGCCAAGAGACCCAGTACTTC.

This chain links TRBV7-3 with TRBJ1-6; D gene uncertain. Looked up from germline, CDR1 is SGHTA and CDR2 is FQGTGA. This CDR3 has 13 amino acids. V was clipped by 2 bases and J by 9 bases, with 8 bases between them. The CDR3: CASSLQKISPLHF. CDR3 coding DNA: TGTGCCAGCAGCTTACAAAAAATTTCACCCCTCCACTTT.

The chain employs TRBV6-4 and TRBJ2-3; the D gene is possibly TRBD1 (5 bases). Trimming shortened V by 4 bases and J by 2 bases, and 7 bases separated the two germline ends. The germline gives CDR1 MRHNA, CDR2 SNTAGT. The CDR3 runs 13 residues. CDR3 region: CASSGQPTDTQYF. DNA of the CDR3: TGTGCCAGCAGTGGACAGCCCACAGATACGCAGTATTTT.

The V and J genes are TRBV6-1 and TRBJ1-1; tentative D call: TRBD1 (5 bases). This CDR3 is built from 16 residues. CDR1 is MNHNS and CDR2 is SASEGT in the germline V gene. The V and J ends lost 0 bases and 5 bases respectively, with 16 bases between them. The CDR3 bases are TGTGCCAGCAGTGAAGCGGTCGGCAGGGTGAGGACTGAAGCTTTCTTT. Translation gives CASSEAVGRVRTEAFF.

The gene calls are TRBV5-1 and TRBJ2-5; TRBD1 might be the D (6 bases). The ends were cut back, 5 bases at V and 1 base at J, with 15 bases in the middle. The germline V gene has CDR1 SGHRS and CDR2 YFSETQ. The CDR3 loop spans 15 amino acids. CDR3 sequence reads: CASSLGDRSQETQYF. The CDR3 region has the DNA TGCGCCAGCAGTTTAGGCGACAGGTCCCAAGAGACCCAGTACTTC.

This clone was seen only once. CDR3 sequence reads: CASSIPPGSGNTIYF. The CDR3 DNA is TGTGCCAGTAGTATTCCCCCCGGTTCTGGAAACACCATATATTTT. The rearrangement joins TRBV19 to TRBJ1-3; D unclear. Looked up from germline, CDR1 is LNHDA and CDR2 is SQIVND (reference sequence). This CDR3 region has 15 residues. The V end lost 3 bases, the J end lost 1 base, and 10 bases lay between the germline ends.

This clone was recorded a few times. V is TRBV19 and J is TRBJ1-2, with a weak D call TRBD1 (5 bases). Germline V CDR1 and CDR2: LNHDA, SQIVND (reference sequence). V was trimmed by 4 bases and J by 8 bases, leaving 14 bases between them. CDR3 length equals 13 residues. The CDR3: CASSKESQGGYTF. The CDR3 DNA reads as TGTGCCAGTAGTAAGGAATCTCAGGGCGGCTACACCTTC. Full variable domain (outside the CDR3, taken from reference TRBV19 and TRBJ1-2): DGGITQSPKYLFRKEGQNVTLSCEQNLNHDAMYWYRQDPGQGLRLIYYSQIVNDFQKGDIAEGYSVSREKKESFPLTVTSAQKNPTAFYLCASSKESQGGYTFGSGTRLTVV.

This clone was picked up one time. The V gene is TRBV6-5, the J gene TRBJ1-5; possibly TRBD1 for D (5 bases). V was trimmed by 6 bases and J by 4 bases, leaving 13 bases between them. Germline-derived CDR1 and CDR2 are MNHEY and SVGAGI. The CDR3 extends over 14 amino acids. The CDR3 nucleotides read TGTGCCAGCAGCGTGACAGAAAGTAATCAGCCCCAGCATTTT. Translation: CASSVTESNQPQHF.

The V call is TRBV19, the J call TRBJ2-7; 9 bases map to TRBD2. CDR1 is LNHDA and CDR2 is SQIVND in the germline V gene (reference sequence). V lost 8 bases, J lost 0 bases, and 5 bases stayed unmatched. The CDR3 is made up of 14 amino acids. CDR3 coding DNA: TGTGCCAGTCGGACTAGCGCGAGCTCCTACGAGCAGTACTTC. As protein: CASRTSASSYEQYF. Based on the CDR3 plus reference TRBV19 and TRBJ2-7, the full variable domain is DGGITQSPKYLFRKEGQNVTLSCEQNLNHDAMYWYRQDPGQGLRLIYYSQIVNDFQKGDIAEGYSVSREKKESFPLTVTSAQKNPTAFYLCASRTSASSYEQYFGPGTRLTVT.

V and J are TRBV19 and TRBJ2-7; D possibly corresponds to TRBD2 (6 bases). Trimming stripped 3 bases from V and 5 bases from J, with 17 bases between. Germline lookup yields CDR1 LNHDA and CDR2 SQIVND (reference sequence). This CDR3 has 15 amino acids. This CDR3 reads CASSMAVGGRNEQYF. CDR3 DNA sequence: TGTGCCAGTAGTATGGCCGTTGGGGGGAGGAACGAGCAGTACTTC.

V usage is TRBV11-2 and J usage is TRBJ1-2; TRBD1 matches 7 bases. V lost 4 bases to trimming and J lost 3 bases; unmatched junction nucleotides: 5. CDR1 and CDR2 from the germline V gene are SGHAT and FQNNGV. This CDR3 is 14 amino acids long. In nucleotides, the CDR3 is TGTGCCAGCAGCTGGCAAGGGGGCGACTATGGCTACACCTTC. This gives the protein CASSWQGGDYGYTF.

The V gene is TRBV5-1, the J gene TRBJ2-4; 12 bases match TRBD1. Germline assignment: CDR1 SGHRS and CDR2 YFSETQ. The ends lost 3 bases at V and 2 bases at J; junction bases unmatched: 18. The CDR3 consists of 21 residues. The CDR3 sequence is CASSSGGMGQGAGWTKNIQYF. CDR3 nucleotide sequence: TGCGCCAGCAGCTCGGGAGGAATGGGACAGGGGGCGGGATGGACCAAAAACATTCAGTACTTC.

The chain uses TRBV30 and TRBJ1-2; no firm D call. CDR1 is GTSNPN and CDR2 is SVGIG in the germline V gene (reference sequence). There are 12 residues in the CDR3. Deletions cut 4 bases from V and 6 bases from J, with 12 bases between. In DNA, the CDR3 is TGTGCCTGGATGGGAGGGTTGGATGGCTACACCTTC. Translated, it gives CAWMGGLDGYTF. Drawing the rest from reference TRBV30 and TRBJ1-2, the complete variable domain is SQTIHQWPATLVQPVGSPLSLECTVEGTSNPNLYWYRQAAGRGLQLLFYSVGIGQISSEVPQNLSASRPQDRQFILSSKKLLLSDSGFYLCAWMGGLDGYTFGSGTRLTVV.

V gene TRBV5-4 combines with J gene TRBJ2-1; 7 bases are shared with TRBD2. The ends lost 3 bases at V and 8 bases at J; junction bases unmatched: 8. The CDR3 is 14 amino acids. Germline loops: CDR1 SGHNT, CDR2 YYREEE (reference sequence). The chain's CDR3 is CASSSTLLAHEQFF. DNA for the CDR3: TGTGCCAGCAGCTCGACCCTACTAGCGCATGAGCAGTTCTTC.

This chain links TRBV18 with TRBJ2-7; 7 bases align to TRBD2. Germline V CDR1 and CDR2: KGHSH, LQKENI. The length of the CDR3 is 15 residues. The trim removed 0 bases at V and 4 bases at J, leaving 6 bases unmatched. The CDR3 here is CASSPPSSGAYEQYF. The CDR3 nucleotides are TGTGCCAGCTCACCACCGTCTAGCGGAGCGTACGAGCAGTACTTC.

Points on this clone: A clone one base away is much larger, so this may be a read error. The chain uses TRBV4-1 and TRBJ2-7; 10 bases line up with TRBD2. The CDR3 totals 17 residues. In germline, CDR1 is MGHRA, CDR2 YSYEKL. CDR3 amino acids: CATSRPSLAGDRDEQYF. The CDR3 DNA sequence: TGCGCCACCAGCCGGCCCTCCCTAGCGGGAGATCGGGACGAGCAGTACTTC.

For the CDR3, the DNA is TGTGCCAGCAGTTTATGGAGGGAAGAAGCTTTCTTT. Amino acids: CASSLWREEAFF. The chain combines TRBV28 with TRBJ1-1; no definite D call. Germline V gene sequence: CDR1 MDHEN, CDR2 SYDVKM. Trimming removed 0 bases at V and 8 bases at J, with 7 bases between. CDR3 length: 12 amino acids. Based on the CDR3 plus reference TRBV28 and TRBJ1-1, the full variable domain is DVKVTQSSRYLVKRTGEKVFLECVQDMDHENMFWYRQDPGLGLRLIYFSYDVKMKEKGDIPEGYSVSREKKERFSLILESASTNQTSMYLCASSLWREEAFFGQGTRLTVV.

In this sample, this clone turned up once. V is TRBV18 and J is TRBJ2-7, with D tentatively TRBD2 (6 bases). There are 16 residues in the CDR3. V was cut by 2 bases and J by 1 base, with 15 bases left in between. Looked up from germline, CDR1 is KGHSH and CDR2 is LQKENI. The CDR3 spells CASSPTTLGLSYEQYF. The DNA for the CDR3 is TGTGCCAGCTCACCAACTACGCTGGGACTGTCCTACGAGCAGTACTTC.

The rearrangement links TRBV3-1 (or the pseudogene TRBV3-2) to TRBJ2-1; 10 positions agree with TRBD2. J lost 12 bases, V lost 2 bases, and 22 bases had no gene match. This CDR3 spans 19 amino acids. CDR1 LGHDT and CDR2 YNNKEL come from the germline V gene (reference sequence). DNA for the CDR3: TGTGCCAGCAGCCAACTAACCGCTGAGCGGGAGGGACTAAAAATTGGGCAGTTCTTC. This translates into CASSQLTAEREGLKIGQFF.